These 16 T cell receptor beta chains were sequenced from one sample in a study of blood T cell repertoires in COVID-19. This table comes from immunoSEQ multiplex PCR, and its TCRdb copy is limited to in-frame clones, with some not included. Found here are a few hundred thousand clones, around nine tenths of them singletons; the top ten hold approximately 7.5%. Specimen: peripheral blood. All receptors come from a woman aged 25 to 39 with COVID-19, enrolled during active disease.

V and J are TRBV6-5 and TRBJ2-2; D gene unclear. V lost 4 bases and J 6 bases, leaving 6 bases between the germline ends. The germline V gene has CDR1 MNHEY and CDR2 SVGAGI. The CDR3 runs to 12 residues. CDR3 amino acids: CASSSGSGELFF. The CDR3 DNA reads TGTGCCAGCAGTTCCGGGTCCGGGGAGCTGTTTTTT.

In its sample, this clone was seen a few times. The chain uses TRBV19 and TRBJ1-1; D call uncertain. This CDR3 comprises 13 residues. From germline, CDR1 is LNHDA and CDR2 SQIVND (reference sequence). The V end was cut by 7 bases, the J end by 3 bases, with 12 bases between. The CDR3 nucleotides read TGTGCCAGTAAGAGAAAGTTTGACACTGAAGCTTTCTTT. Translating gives CASKRKFDTEAFF. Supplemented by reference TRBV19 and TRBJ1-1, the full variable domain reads DGGITQSPKYLFRKEGQNVTLSCEQNLNHDAMYWYRQDPGQGLRLIYYSQIVNDFQKGDIAEGYSVSREKKESFPLTVTSAQKNPTAFYLCASKRKFDTEAFFGQGTRLTVV.

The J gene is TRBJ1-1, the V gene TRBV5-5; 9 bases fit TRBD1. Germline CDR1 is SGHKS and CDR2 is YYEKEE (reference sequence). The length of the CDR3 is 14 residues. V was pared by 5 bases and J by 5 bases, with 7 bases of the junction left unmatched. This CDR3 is CASSYRDRVTEAFF. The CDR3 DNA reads TGTGCCAGCAGTTATCGGGACAGGGTGACTGAAGCTTTCTTT.

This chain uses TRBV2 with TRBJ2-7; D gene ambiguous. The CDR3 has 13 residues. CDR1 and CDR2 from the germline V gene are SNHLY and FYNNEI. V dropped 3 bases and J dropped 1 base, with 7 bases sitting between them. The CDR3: CASSDEVSYEQYF. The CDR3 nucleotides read TGTGCCAGCAGTGACGAGGTTTCCTACGAGCAGTACTTC. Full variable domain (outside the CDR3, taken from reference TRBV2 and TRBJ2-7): EPEVTQTPSHQVTQMGQEVILRCVPISNHLYFYWYRQILGQKVEFLVSFYNNEISEKSEIFDDQFSVERPDGSNFTLKIRSTKLEDSAMYFCASSDEVSYEQYFGPGTRLTVT.

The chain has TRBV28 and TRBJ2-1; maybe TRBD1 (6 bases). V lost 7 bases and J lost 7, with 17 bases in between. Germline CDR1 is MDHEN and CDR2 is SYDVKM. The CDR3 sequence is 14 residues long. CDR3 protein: CASNPAGARNEQFF. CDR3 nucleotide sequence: TGTGCCAGCAATCCCGCAGGGGCCAGGAATGAGCAGTTCTTC.

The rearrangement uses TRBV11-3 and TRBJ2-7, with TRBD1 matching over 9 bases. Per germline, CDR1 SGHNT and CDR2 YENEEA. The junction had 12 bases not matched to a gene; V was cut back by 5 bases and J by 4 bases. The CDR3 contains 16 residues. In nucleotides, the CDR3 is TGTGCCAGCAGCCCACCCCTCCGGGACAGGGAATACGAGCAGTACTTC. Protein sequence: CASSPPLRDREYEQYF.

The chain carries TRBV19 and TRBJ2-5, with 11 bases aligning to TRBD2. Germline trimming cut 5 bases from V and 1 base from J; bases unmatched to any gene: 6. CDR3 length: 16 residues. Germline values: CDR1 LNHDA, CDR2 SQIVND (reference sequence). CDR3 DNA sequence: TGTGCCAGTAGTGCTCTAGCGGGAGGTACCCAAGAGACCCAGTACTTC. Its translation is CASSALAGGTQETQYF.

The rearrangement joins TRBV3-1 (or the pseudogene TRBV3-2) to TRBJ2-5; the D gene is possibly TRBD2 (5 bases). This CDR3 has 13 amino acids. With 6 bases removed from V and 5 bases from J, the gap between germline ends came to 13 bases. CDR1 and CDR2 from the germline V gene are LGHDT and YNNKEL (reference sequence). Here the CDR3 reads CASRITGLETQYF. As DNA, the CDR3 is TGTGCCAGCAGGATCACGGGGTTGGAGACCCAGTACTTC.

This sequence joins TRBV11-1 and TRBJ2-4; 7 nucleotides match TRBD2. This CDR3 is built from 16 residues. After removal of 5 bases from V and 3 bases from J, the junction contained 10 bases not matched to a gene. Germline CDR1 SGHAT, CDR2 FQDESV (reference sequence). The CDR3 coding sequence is TGTGCCAGCAGCGCCACTTGGGAGGGAGGCAAAAACATTCAGTACTTC. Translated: CASSATWEGGKNIQYF. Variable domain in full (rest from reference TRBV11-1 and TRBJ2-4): EAEVAQSPRYKITEKSQAVAFWCDPISGHATLYWYRQILGQGPELLVQFQDESVVDDSQLPKDRFSAERLKGVDSTLKIQPAELGDSAMYLCASSATWEGGKNIQYFGAGTRLSVL.

The CDR3 nucleotides are TGCGCCAGCAGCTTTCAGCCGGACAGGGGGCGCGAGCAGTACTTC. This translates into CASSFQPDRGREQYF. This sequence joins TRBV5-1 and TRBJ2-7, with TRBD1 identical over 11 bases. Losses at the gene ends were 2 bases for V and 6 bases for J; bases not matched to a gene: 7. The CDR3 is made up of 15 amino acids. Germline V gene lookup returns CDR1 SGHRS and CDR2 YFSETQ. Supplemented by reference TRBV5-1 and TRBJ2-7, the full variable domain reads KAGVTQTPRYLIKTRGQQVTLSCSPISGHRSVSWYQQTPGQGLQFLFEYFSETQRNKGNFPGRFSGRQFSNSRSEMNVSTLELGDSALYLCASSFQPDRGREQYFGPGTRLTVT.

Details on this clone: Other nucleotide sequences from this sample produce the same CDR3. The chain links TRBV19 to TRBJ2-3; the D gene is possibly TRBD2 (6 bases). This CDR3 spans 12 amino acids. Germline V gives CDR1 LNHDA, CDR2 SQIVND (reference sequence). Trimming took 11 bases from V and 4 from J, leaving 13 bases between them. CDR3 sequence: CASSPGADTQYF. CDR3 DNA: TGTGCCTCCTCTCCGGGGGCAGATACGCAGTATTTT.

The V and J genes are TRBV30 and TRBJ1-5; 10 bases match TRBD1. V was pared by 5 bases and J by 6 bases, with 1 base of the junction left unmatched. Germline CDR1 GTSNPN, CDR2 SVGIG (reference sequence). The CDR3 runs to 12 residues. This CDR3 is CAWGDRGQPQHF. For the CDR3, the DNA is TGTGCCTGGGGGGACAGGGGTCAGCCCCAGCATTTT.

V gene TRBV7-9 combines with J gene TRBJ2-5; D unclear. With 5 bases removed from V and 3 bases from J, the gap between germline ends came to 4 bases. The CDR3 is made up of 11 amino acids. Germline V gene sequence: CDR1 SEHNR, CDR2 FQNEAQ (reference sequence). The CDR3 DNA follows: TGTGCCAGCAGCGCGAAAGAGACCCAGTACTTC. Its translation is CASSAKETQYF.

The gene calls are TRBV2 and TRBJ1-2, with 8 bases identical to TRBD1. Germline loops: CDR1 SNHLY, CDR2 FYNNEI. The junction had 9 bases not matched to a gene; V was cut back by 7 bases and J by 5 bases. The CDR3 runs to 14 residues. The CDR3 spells CASTRDRPRYGYTF. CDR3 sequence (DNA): TGTGCCAGCACAAGGGACAGGCCGAGATATGGCTACACCTTC.

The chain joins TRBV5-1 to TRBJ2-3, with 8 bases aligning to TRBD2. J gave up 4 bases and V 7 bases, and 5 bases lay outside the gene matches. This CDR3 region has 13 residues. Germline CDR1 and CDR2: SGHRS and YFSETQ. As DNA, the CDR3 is TGCGCCAGCCAGCGGGAGCTTCCAGATACGCAGTATTTT. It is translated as CASQRELPDTQYF.

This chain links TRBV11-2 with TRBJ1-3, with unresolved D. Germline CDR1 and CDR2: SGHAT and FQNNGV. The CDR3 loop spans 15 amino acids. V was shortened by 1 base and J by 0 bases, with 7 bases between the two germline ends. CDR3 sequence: CASSLGGNSGNTIYF. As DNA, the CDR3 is TGTGCCAGCAGCTTAGGCGGCAACTCTGGAAACACCATATATTTT.